Listed below are T cell receptor beta chains from one sample, sequenced in a study of post-analysis software for immune sequencing data. Each CDR3 protein gets one entry after TCRdb re-called the PCR reads with MiXCR. The profile shows approximately 660,000 distinct CDR3 sequences, roughly three fifths of them singletons. The sequenced sample was blood. The receptors here all came from a girl aged 2 to 10 with multiple sclerosis. Both conserved end residues are part of each CDR3.

>18|TRBJ2-5|TRBV7-2
CASSLTRLAGAHQETQYF
>11|TRBJ2-4|TRBV5-1
CASSFESIQYF
>14|TRBJ1-2|TRBV7-9
CASSLAPDTYGYTF
>13|TRBJ1-2|TRBV19
CASSIRENYGYTF
>13|TRBJ1-2|TRBV7-2
CASSSGQNYGYTF
>11|TRBJ1-4|TRBV6-5
CASSDYEKLFF
>13|TRBJ2-1|TRBV12-3/TRBV12-4
CASTPGGRREQFF
>14|TRBJ1-2|TRBV30
CAWSPGQGPHGCTF
>12|TRBJ2-1|TRBV10-1
CASSPEGHEQFF
>14|TRBJ1-2|TRBV6-1
CASSEATADYGYTF
>15|TRBJ1-6|TRBV4-2
CASSQDIGLNSPLHF
>13|TRBJ2-1|TRBV6-5
CASNPTGHNEQFF
>14|TRBJ2-7|TRBV20-1
CSAWTSGGAYEQYF
>13|TRBJ2-1|TRBV5-1
CASSLVADSQQFF
>15|TRBJ2-3|TRBV11-2
CASSTLAGGTDTQYF
>11|TRBJ1-2|TRBV29-1
CSVDRGRGYTF
>15|TRBJ2-3|TRBV6-2/TRBV6-3
CASLEAGASTDTQYF
>16|TRBJ2-1|TRBV14
CASSKTGSGLYNKQFF
>14|TRBJ2-1|TRBV6-6
CASSQRGIRNEQFF
>14|TRBJ2-2|TRBV12-3/TRBV12-4
CASQMSTWVGELFF
>13|TRBJ2-3|TRBV20-1
CSAGTSGKDTQYF
>15|TRBJ1-4|TRBV20-1
CSATHRGESNEKLFF
>12|TRBJ1-2|TRBV20-1
CSARAPGEGYTF
>16|TRBJ2-1|TRBV24-1
CATSDGGQRIYNEQFF
>14|TRBJ1-6|TRBV12-3/TRBV12-4
CASRRQGNVSPLHF
>15|TRBJ2-5|TRBV6-6
CASSFPLGLQETQYF
>12|TRBJ2-5|TRBV29-1
CSVRDYQETQYF
>16|TRBJ2-1|TRBV7-2
CASSLEGTGTYNEQFF
>14|TRBJ2-7|TRBV28
CASSFGGIPLEQYF
>16|TRBJ2-1|TRBV10-1
CASSESPGSPAGEQFF
>15|TRBJ2-1|TRBV10-3
CAISERGREGLEQFF
>17|TRBJ2-1|TRBV20-1
CSGTGTERGGSYNEQFF
>16|TRBJ2-1|TRBV12-3/TRBV12-4
CASRHLGLAGGPEQFF
>14|TRBJ1-5|TRBV10-2
CASSESGGSQPQHF
>17|TRBJ2-2|TRBV5-1
CASRRLAGGANTGELFF
>13|TRBJ2-1|TRBV27
CASGLVDYNEQFF
>15|TRBJ2-1|TRBV6-2/TRBV6-3
CASSYRPLAYNEQFF
>14|TRBJ2-1|TRBV11-2
CASSFKGPYNEQFF
>19|TRBJ2-6|TRBV7-3
CASSSKTGAPYSGANVLTF
>15|TRBJ2-1|TRBV5-6
CASSLGGAGYNEQFF
>14|TRBJ1-2|TRBV27
CASSLRAGSYGYTF
>17|TRBJ1-2|TRBV5-5
CASTGEDTGPPYYGYTF
>14|TRBJ2-5|TRBV12-3/TRBV12-4
CASSSGTLYNEQYF
>16|TRBJ2-1|TRBV5-4
CASSYGTSSSYNEQFF
>11|TRBJ2-1|TRBV27
CASKLGNEQFF